This TCR beta chain was retrieved from a study of T cell changes during pregnancy in multiple sclerosis. This CDR3 has 13 residues. Trimming stripped 0 bases from V and 8 bases from J, with 11 bases between. From germline, CDR1 is SGHNT and CDR2 YYREEE (reference sequence). Libraries were prepared by immunoSEQ multiplex PCR; TCRdb keeps only in-frame clonotypes and omits some of them. In the table there are about 50,000 clones, 90% of which are singletons. The chain joins TRBV5-4 to TRBJ1-2, with D perhaps matching TRBD1 (6 bases). The sequence was collected from a female donor in good health, enrolled as a control in a pregnancy study. Specimen: peripheral blood, collected after pregnancy. CDR3 bases: TGTGCCAGCAGCTTGGGGGCAGGGGACGGCTACACCTTC. It codes for CASSLGAGDGYTF.